Listed here are 5 T cell receptor beta chains from one sample, sequenced in a study of blood T cell repertoires in COVID-19. Produced via immunoSEQ multiplex PCR; TCRdb's table is partial and in-frame only. The table has fewer than 350,000 clones, about 86% seen once; the top ten hold more than 10%. The sample taken for sequencing was peripheral blood. The receptor source for this set is a woman aged 25 to 39 with COVID-19, enrolled during active disease.

This sequence joins TRBV9 and TRBJ2-2, with a tentative D call TRBD2 (5 bases). The CDR3 totals 15 residues. Germline V gene sequence: CDR1 SGDLS, CDR2 YYNGEE. The V end was cut by 4 bases, the J end by 2 bases, with 12 bases between. The CDR3 is CASSPRGANTGELFF. The CDR3 nucleotides read TGTGCCAGCAGCCCTCGGGGAGCTAACACCGGGGAGCTGTTTTTT.

The chain carries TRBV19 and TRBJ1-1; D uncertain. The CDR3 runs to 16 residues. Per germline, CDR1 LNHDA and CDR2 SQIVND (reference sequence). Trimming left V 1 base short and J 4 bases short, with 16 bases between. This CDR3 reads CASSIASSGVATEAFF. The DNA for the CDR3 is TGTGCCAGTAGTATAGCATCCTCCGGGGTGGCCACTGAAGCTTTCTTT.

This chain connects TRBV2 to TRBJ2-2; 10 bases map to TRBD1. The CDR3 totals 15 residues. V shed 6 bases and J 2 bases; nucleotides not matched to a gene: 3. Germline CDR1 and CDR2: SNHLY and FYNNEI. The CDR3 sequence: CASRGQGLNTGELFF. The CDR3 bases are TGTGCCAGCAGGGGACAGGGGCTAAACACCGGGGAGCTGTTTTTT. Combining the CDR3 with reference TRBV2 and TRBJ2-2 gives the whole variable domain EPEVTQTPSHQVTQMGQEVILRCVPISNHLYFYWYRQILGQKVEFLVSFYNNEISEKSEIFDDQFSVERPDGSNFTLKIRSTKLEDSAMYFCASRGQGLNTGELFFGEGSRLTVL.

V is TRBV15 and J is TRBJ2-1, with 9 bases that match TRBD1. The CDR3 is 17 residues long. Germline loops: CDR1 LNHNV, CDR2 YYDKDF (reference sequence). After removal of 5 bases from V and 3 bases from J, the junction contained 11 bases not matched to a gene. The CDR3 loop reads CATSGTGNLPGYNEQFF. In DNA, the CDR3 is TGTGCCACCAGCGGGACAGGGAATCTACCGGGCTACAATGAGCAGTTCTTC.

The chain links TRBV4-1 to TRBJ2-7; perhaps TRBD2 as D (7 bases). The CDR3 loop spans 16 amino acids. Germline V gene lookup returns CDR1 MGHRA and CDR2 YSYEKL. The V gene lost 5 bases and the J gene lost 2 bases, with 19 bases spanning the gap. CDR3 sequence reads: CASSSLFFGGPYEQYF. As DNA, the CDR3 is TGCGCCAGCAGCTCATTATTTTTCGGGGGGCCCTACGAGCAGTACTTC.